The rows below give T cell receptor beta chains drawn from one sample of a study of T cell responses to AZD1222 COVID-19 vaccine. Sequencing was performed with immunoSEQ multiplex PCR; in TCRdb, only in-frame clones are kept and a portion is missing. There are about 92,000 clones in the sample; under 90% occur only once, and approximately 10% lies in the top ten. Sample: peripheral blood, taken on day 0 of AZD1222 vaccination. The origin of the receptors is an adult in good health. Each CDR3 is given with its conserved first and last residue. Fields, in order: CDR3 protein, J gene, V gene.

CASNEPGQGFYGYTF | TRBJ1-2 | TRBV19
CASSEGSGSNSPLHF | TRBJ1-6 | TRBV6-1
CASSRGTSRETQYF | TRBJ2-5 | TRBV6-6
CASKADRGLGEKLFF | TRBJ1-4 | TRBV5-1
CASSRPRQQSNQPQHF | TRBJ1-5 | TRBV19
CASSQWASVETQYF | TRBJ2-5 | TRBV3-1/TRBV3-2
CASSPLQNSLYNSPLHF | TRBJ1-6 | TRBV18
CASQTGLVVDEQFF | TRBJ2-1 | TRBV2
CASSVGTSGNTGELFF | TRBJ2-2 | TRBV9
CASSLEDRNYGYTF | TRBJ1-2 | TRBV7-8
CASSSYPPGRVRSGNTIYF | TRBJ1-3 | TRBV27
CASSTRQPRGATNEQFF | TRBJ2-1 | TRBV19